This T cell receptor beta chain originates from a study of shared clonotypes between healthy human individuals. Overall study context: Used for every donor were three CD4 naive, three CD4 memory, two CD8 naive and one CD8 memory plate.

The assay was carried out at the deep level. TCRdb's copy holds only in-frame clones and misses some; the assay was immunoSEQ multiplex PCR. The sample includes about 2.2 million clones, about 93% of them seen just once. Overall study findings and caveats: The study found lower generation probabilities in non-shared clonotypes than in those shared by all four donors. Larger estimated richness was generally recorded for naive subsets relative to memory subsets.

CD8 cells classed as naive were CD45RO-negative and positively selected for CCR7, excluding terminally differentiated effector memory CD45RA+ cells. CDR3 length: 14 residues. The V end lost 2 bases, the J end lost 4 bases, and 11 bases lay between the germline ends. Germline V gene data show CDR1 as SGHDN and CDR2 as FVKESK. Worth noting for this clone: Antigen: not known.

Sequenced sample: naive CD8+ T cells from PBMCs. The chain combines TRBV14 with TRBJ1-1, with D possibly matching TRBD1 (5 bases). The TCR sequence derives from a man in his late teens or twenties in good health. Some clones in this sample may be carry-over from other donors' samples. The CDR3 sequence: CASSQMGGGTEAFF. DNA for the CDR3: TGTGCCAGCAGCCAAATGGGGGGGGGCACTGAAGCTTTCTTT.